This entry concerns a single T cell receptor (beta chain). Sample-barcoded 5' priming and a J-beta primer mix drove a second PCR of roughly 7 to 11 cycles. TCRdb processed the 5' RACE reads anew with MiXCR; each CDR3 protein has one entry. The sample consists of some 690,000 distinct CDR3 sequences, roughly 20% of them appearing once. These data belong to a study of blood T cells in healthy people across ages. CDR3 size: 16 residues. With V trimmed by 2 bases and J by 1 base, 8 bases remained unmatched. Germline V gene data show CDR1 as SGHRS and CDR2 as YFSETQ. Source material: blood. This chain connects TRBV5-1 to TRBJ2-5, with 7 bases that match TRBD1. The source of this sequence is an older man in good health. The CDR3 coding sequence is TGCGCCAGCAGCTTCGAGGGGGCCAGAAGCCAAGAGACCCAGTACTTC. It translates to CASSFEGARSQETQYF. Variable domain in full (rest from reference TRBV5-1 and TRBJ2-5): KAGVTQTPRYLIKTRGQQVTLSCSPISGHRSVSWYQQTPGQGLQFLFEYFSETQRNKGNFPGRFSGRQFSNSRSEMNVSTLELGDSALYLCASSFEGARSQETQYFGPGTRLLVL.